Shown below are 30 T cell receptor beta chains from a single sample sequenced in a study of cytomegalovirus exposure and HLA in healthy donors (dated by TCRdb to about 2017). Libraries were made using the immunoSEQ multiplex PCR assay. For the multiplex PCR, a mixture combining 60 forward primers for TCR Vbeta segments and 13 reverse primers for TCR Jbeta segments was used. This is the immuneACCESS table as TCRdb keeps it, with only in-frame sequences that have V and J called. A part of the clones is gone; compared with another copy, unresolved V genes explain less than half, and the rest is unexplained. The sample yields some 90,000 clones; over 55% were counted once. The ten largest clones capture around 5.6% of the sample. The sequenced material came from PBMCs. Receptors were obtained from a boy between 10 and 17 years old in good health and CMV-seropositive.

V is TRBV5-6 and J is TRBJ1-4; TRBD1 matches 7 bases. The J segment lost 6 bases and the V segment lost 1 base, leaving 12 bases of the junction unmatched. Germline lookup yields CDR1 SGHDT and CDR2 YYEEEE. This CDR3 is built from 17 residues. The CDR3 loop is CASSLFTRQGTDEKLFF. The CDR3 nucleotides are TGTGCCAGCAGCTTGTTTACAAGACAGGGAACGGATGAAAAACTGTTTTTT. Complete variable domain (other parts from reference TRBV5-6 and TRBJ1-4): DAGVTQSPTHLIKTRGQQVTLRCSPKSGHDTVSWYQQALGQGPQFIFQYYEEEERQRGNFPDRFSGHQFPNYSSELNVNALLLGDSALYLCASSLFTRQGTDEKLFFGSGTQLSVL.

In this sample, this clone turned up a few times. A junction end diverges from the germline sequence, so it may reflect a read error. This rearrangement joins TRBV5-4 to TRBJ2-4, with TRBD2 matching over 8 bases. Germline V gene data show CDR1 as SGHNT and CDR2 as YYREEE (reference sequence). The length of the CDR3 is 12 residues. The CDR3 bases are TGTGCCAGCAGCCCCCTCGGGGGGGGGCCAGTCTTC. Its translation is CASSPLGGGPVF.

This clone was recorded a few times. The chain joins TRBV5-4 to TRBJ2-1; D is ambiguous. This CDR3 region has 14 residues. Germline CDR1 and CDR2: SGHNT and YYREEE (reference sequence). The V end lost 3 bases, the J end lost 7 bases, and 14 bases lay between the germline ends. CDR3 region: CASSSTMTGNEQFF. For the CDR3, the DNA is TGTGCCAGCAGCTCCACGATGACTGGGAATGAGCAGTTCTTC.

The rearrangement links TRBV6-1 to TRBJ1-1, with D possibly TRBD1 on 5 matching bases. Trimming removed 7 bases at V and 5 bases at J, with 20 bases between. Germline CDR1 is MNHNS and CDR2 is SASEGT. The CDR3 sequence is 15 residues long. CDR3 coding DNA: TGTGCCAGCATCAGCCTAGCCGGGGGGAGAACTGAAGCTTTCTTT. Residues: CASISLAGGRTEAFF.

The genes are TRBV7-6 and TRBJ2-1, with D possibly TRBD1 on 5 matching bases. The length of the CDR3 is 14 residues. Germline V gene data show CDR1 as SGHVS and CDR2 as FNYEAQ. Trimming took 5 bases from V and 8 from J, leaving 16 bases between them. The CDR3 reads CASSPTGHVHEQFF. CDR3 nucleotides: TGTGCCAGCAGCCCAACTGGACATGTACATGAGCAGTTCTTC.

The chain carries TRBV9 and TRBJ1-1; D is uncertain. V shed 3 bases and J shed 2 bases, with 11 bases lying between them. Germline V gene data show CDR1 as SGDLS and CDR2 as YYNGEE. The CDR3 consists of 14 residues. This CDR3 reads CASSALSGNTEAFF. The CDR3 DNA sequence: TGTGCCAGCAGCGCCCTATCTGGTAACACTGAAGCTTTCTTT.

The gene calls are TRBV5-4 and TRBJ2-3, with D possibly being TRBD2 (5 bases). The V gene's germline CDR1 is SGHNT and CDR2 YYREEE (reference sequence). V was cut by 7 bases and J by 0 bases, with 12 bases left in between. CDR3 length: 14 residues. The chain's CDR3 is CASAGFLSTDTQYF. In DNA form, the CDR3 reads TGTGCCAGCGCGGGTTTCTTGAGCACAGATACGCAGTATTTT.

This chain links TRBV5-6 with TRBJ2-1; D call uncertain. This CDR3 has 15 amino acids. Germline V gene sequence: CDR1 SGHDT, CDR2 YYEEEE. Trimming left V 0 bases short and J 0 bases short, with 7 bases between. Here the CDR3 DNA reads TGTGCCAGCAGCTTGGCCCTCGTCTCCTACAATGAGCAGTTCTTC. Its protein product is CASSLALVSYNEQFF.

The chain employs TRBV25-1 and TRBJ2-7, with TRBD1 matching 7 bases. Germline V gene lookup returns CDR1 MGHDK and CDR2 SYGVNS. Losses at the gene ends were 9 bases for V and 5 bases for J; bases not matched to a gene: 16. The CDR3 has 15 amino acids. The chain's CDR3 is CASHHPTGFCHEQYF. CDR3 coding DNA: TGTGCCAGTCACCACCCGACAGGGTTTTGCCACGAGCAGTACTTC.

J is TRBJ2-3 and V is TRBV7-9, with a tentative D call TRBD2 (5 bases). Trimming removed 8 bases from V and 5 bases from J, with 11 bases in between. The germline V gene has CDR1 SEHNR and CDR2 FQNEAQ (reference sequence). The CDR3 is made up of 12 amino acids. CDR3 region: CASGGPIDTQYF. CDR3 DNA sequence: TGTGCCAGCGGAGGCCCCATAGATACGCAGTATTTT.

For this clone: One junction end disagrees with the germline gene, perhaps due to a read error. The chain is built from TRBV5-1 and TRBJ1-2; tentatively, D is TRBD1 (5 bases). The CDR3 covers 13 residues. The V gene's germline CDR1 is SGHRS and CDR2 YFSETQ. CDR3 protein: CASSLGREYGYPF. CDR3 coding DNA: TGCGCCAGCAGCTTGGGCAGGGAATATGGCTACCCCTTC.

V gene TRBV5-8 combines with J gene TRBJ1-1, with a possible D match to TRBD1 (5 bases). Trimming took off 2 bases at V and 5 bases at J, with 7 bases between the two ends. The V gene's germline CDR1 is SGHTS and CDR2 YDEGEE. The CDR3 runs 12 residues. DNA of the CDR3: TGTGCCAGCAGCTTTCGGGGGACTGAAGCTTTCTTT. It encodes CASSFRGTEAFF.

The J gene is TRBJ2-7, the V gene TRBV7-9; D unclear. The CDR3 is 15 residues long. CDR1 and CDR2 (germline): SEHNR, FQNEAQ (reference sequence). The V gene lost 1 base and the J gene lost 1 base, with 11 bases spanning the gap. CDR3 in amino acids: CASSLEGGLSYEQYF. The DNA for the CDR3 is TGTGCCAGCAGCTTAGAAGGCGGCTTATCCTACGAGCAGTACTTC.

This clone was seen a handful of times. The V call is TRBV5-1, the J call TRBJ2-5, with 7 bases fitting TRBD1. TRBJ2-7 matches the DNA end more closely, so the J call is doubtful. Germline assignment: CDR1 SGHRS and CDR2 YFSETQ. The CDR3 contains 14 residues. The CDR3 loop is CASSLEGASYEQYF. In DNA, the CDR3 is TGCGCCAGCAGCTTGGAGGGGGCCTCCTACGAGCAGTACTTC.

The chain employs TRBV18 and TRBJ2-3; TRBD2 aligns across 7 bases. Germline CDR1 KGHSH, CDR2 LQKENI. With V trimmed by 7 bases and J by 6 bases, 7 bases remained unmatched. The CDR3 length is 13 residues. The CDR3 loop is CASLWTSSDTQYF. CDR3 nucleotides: TGTGCCAGCTTATGGACTAGTTCGGATACGCAGTATTTT.

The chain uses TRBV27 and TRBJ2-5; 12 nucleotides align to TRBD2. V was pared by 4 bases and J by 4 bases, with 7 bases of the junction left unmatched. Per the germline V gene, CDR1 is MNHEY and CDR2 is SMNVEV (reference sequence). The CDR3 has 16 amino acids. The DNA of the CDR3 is TGTGCCAGCAGTTCGCTAAGACTAGCGGGAGTAGAGACCCAGTACTTC. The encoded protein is CASSSLRLAGVETQYF.

DNA for the CDR3: TGCGCCAGCAGCTCGGGGGACAGGGATCCTGGCACTGAAGCTTTCTTT. Amino acids: CASSSGDRDPGTEAFF. This sequence joins TRBV5-1 and TRBJ1-1; TRBD1 aligns across 9 bases. The CDR3 sequence is 16 residues long. Trimming cost V 3 bases and J 4 bases; bases outside gene matches: 10. The V gene's germline CDR1 is SGHRS and CDR2 YFSETQ.

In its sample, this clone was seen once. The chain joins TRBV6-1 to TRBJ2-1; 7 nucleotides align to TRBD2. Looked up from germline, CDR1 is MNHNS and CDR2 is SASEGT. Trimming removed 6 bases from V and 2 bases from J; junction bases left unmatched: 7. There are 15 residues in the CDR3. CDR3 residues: CASRTSGNPYNEQFF. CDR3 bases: TGTGCCAGCAGGACAAGCGGGAATCCCTACAATGAGCAGTTCTTC.

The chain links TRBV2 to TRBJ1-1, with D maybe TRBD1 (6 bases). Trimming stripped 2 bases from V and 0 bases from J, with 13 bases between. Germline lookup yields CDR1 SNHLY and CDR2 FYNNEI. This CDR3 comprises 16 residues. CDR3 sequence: CASSELNRVMNTEAFF. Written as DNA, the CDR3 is TGTGCCAGCAGTGAATTGAACAGGGTTATGAACACTGAAGCTTTCTTT.

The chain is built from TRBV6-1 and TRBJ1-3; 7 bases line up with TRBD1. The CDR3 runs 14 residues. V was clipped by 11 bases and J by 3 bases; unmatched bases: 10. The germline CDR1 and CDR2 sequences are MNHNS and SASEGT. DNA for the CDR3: TGTGCCGGAAGACAGGGCTCCGGTGGAAACACCATATATTTT. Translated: CAGRQGSGGNTIYF.

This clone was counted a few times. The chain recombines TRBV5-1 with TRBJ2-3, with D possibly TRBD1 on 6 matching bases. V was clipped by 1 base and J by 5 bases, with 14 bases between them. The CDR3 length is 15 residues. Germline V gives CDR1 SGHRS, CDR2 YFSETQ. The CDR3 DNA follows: TGCGCCAGCAGCTTGCTGGCAGGGGTTGGAGATACGCAGTATTTT. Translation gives CASSLLAGVGDTQYF.

The DNA for the CDR3 is TGTGCCAGCAGTGAGGGACAGGGGCTTTCAGATACGCAGTATTTT. Its translation: CASSEGQGLSDTQYF. The V call is TRBV6-4, the J call TRBJ2-3, with 10 positions matching TRBD1. Germline V lookup: CDR1 MRHNA, CDR2 SNTAGT. Unmatched junction bases numbered 4, after V lost 3 bases and J lost 4 bases. This CDR3 region has 15 residues.

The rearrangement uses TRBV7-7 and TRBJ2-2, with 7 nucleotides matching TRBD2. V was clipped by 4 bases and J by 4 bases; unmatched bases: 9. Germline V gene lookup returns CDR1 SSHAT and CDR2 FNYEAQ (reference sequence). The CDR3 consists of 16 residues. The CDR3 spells CASSSKAGPSTGELFF. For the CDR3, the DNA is TGTGCCAGCAGCTCTAAAGCGGGGCCCAGCACCGGGGAGCTGTTTTTT.

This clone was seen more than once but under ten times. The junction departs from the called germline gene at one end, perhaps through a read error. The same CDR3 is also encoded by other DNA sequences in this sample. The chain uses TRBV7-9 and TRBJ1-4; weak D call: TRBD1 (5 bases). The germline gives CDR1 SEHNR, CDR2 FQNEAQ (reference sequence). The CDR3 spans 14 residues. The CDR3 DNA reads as TGTGCCAGCATGCAGGGTTCAACCAATGAAAAACTGTTTTTT. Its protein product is CASMQGSTNEKLFF.

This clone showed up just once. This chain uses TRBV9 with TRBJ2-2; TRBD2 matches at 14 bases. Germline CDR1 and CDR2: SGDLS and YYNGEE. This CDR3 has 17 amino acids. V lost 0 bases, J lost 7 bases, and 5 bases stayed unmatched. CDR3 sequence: CASSVGLAGGPDGELFF. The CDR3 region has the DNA TGTGCCAGCAGCGTAGGACTAGCGGGAGGGCCGGACGGGGAGCTGTTTTTT.

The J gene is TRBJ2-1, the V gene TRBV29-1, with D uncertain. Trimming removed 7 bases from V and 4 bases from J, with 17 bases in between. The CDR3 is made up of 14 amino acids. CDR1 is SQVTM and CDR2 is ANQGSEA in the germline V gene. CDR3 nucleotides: TGCAGCGGCATGCAAACGGGTTCTTACAATGAGCAGTTCTTC. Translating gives CSGMQTGSYNEQFF.

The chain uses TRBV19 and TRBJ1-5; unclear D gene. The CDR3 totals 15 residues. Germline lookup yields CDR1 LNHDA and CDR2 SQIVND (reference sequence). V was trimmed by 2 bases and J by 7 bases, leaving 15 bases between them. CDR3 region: CASSISGRVRQPQHF. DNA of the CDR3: TGTGCCAGTAGTATAAGTGGGAGGGTGAGGCAGCCCCAGCATTTT.

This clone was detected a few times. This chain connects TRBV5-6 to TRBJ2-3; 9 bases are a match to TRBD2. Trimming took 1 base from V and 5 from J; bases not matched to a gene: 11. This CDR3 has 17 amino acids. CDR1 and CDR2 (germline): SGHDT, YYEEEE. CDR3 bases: TGTGCCAGCAGCTTGCGGGGGGCTAGCGGGACCGAAGATACGCAGTATTTT. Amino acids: CASSLRGASGTEDTQYF.

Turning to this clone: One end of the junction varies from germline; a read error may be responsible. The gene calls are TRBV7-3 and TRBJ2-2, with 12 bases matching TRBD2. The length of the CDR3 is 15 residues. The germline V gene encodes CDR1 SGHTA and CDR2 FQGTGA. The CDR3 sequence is CASSITSGGPGELFF. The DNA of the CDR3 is TGTGCCAGCAGCATAACTAGCGGGGGGCCCGGGGAGCTGTTTTTT.

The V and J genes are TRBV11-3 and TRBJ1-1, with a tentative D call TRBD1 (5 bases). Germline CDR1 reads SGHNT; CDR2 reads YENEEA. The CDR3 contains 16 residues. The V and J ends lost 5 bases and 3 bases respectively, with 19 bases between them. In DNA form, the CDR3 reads TGTGCCAGCAGCCCATTCTCCGGGACGGGGGACACTGAAGCTTTCTTT. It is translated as CASSPFSGTGDTEAFF.